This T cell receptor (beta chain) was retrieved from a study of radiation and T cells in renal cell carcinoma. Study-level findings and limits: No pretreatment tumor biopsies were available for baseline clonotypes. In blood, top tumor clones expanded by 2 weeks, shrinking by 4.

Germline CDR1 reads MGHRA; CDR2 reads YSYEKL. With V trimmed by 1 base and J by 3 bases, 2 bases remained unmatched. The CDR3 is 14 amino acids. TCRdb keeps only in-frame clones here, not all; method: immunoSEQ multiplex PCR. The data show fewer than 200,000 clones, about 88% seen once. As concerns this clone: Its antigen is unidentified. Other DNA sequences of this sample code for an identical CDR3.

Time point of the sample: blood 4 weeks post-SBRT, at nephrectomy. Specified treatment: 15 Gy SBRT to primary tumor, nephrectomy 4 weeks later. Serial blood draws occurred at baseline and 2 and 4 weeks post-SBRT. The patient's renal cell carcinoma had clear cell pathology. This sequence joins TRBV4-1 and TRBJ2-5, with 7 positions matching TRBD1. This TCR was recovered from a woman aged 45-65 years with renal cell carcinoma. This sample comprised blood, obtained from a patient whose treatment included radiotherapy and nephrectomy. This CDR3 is CASSQGQGEETQYF. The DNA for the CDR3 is TGCGCCAGCAGCCAAGGACAGGGAGAAGAGACCCAGTACTTC.